The T cell receptor (beta chain) described here comes from a study of blood T cell repertoires in COVID-19. Generated by immunoSEQ multiplex PCR, the TCRdb table keeps only in-frame clones and is missing some. Here the sample spans roughly 120,000 clones, roughly nine tenths being singletons. This CDR3 is 14 amino acids long. V lost 5 bases and J lost 2, with 13 bases in between. CDR1 and CDR2 (germline): MDHEN, SYDVKM. The chain recombines TRBV28 with TRBJ2-7; D is perhaps TRBD2 (6 bases). This TCR derives from a man between 65 and 85 years old who had recovered from COVID-19. Specimen: peripheral blood. CDR3 amino acids: CASSNGRRTYEQYF. The CDR3 DNA is TGTGCCAGCAGTAACGGGAGAAGGACCTACGAGCAGTACTTC.